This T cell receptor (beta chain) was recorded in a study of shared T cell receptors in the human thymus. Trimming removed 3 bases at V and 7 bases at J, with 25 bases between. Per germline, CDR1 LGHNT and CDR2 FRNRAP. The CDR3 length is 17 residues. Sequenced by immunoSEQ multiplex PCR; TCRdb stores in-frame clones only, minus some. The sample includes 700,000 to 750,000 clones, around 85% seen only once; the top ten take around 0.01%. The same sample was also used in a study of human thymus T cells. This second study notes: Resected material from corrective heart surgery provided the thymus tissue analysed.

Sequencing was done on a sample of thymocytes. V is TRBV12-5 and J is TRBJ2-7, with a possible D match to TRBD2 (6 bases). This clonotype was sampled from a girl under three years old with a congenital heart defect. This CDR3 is CASGLPSRDPAHWEQYF. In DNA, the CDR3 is TGTGCTAGTGGTTTACCCTCGCGGGACCCAGCCCACTGGGAGCAGTACTTC.